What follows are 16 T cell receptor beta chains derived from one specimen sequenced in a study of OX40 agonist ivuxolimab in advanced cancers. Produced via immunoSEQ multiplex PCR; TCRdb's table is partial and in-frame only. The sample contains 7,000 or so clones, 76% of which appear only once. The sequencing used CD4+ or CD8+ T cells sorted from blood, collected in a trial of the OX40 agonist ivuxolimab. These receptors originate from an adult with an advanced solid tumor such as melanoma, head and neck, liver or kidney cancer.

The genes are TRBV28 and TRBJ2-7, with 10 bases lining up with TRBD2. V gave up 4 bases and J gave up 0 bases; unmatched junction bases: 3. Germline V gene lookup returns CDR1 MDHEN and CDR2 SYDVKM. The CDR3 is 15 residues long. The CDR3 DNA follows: TGTGCCAGCAGTTCACTAGCGGGGAGCTCCTACGAGCAGTACTTC. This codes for CASSSLAGSSYEQYF.

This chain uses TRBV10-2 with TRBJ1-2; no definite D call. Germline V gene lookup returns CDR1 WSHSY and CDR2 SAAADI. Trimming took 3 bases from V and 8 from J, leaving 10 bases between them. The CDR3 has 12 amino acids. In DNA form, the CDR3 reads TGCGCCAGCAGTGACGAAGCCTGGGGCTACACCTTC. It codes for CASSDEAWGYTF.

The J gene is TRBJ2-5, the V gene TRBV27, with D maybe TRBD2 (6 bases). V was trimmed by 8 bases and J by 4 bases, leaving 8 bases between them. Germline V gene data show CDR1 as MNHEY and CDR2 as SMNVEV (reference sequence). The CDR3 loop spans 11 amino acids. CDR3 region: CASWRGETQYF. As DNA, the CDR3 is TGTGCCAGCTGGAGGGGAGAGACCCAGTACTTC.

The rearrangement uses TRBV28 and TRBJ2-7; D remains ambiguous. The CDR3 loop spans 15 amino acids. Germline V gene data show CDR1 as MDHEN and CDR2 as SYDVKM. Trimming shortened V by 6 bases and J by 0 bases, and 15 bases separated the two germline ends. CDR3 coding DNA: TGTGCCAGCAGCCCACAGCCCCGAGTCTCCTACGAGCAGTACTTC. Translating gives CASSPQPRVSYEQYF.

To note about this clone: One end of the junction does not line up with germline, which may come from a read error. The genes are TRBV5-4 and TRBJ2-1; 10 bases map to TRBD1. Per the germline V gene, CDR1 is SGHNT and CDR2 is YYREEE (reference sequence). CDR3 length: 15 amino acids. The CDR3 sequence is CASTLTGGLYNEQFF. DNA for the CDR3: TGTGCCAGCACCTTGACAGGGGGCCTCTACAATGAGCAGTTCTTC.

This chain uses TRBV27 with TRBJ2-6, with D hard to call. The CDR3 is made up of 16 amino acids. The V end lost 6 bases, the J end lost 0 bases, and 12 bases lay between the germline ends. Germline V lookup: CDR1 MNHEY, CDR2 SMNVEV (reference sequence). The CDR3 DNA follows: TGTGCCAGCAGCCCTTTCTATAGCTCTGGGGCCAACGTCCTGACTTTC. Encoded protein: CASSPFYSSGANVLTF.

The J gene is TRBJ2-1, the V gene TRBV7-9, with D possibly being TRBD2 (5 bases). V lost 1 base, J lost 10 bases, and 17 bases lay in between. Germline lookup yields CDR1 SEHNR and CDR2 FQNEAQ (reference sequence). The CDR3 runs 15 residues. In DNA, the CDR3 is TGTGCCAGCAGCTTAGGGGAGCGGCCGGGGTGCGAGCAGTTCTTC. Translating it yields CASSLGERPGCEQFF.

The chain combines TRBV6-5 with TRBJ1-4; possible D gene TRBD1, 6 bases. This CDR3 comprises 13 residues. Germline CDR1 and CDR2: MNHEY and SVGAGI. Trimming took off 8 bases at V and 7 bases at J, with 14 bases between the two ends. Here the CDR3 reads CASGLGGLEKLFF. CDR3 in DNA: TGTGCCAGCGGGTTAGGGGGACTTGAAAAACTGTTTTTT.

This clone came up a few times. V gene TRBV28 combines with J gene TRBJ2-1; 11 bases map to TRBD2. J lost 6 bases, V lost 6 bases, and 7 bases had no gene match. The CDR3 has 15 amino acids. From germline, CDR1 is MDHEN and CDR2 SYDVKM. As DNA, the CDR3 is TGTGCCAGCAGCCGCGGGACTAGCGGTCGCAATGAGCAGTTCTTC. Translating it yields CASSRGTSGRNEQFF.

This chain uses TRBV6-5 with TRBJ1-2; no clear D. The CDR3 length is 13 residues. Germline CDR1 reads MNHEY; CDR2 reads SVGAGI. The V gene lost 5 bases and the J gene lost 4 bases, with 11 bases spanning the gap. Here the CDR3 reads CASSGRKTYGYTF. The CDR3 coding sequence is TGTGCCAGCAGTGGGAGAAAGACCTATGGCTACACCTTC.

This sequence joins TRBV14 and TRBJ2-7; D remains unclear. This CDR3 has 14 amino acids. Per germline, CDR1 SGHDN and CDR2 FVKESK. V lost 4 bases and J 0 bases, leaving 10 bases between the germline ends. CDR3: CASSPHLRSYEQYF. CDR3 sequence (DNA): TGTGCCAGCAGCCCCCATTTACGCTCCTACGAGCAGTACTTC.

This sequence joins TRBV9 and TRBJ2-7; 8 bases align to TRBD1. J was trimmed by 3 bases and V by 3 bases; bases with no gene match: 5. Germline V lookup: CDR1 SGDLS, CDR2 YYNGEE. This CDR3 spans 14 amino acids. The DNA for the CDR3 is TGTGCCAGCAGCGCCCAGGGGGCCCACTACGAGCAGTACTTC. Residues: CASSAQGAHYEQYF.

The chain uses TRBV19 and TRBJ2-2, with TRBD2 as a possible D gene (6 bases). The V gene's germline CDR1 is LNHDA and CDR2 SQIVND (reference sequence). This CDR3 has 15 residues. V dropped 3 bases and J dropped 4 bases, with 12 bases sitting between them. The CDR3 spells CASSIAGWGTGELFF. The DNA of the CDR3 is TGTGCCAGTAGTATCGCGGGGTGGGGCACCGGGGAGCTGTTTTTT.

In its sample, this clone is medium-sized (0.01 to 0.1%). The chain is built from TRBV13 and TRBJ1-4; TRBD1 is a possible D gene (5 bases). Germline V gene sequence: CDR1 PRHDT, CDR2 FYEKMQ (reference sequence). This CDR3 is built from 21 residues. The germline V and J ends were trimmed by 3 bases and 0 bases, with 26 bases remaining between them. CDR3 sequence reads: CASSFNNKGRDSIATNEKLFF. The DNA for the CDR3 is TGTGCCAGCAGCTTTAATAATAAAGGGCGAGACAGCATTGCAACTAATGAAAAACTGTTTTTT.

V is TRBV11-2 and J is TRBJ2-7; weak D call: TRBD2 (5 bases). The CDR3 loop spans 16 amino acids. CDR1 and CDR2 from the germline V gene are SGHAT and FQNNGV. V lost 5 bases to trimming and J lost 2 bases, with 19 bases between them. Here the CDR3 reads CASSPLKGVRPYEQYF. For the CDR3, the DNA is TGTGCCAGCAGCCCCTTGAAGGGAGTTCGGCCCTACGAGCAGTACTTC. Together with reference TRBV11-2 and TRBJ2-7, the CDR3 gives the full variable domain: EAGVAQSPRYKIIEKRQSVAFWCNPISGHATLYWYQQILGQGPKLLIQFQNNGVVDDSQLPKDRFSAERLKGVDSTLKIQPAKLEDSAVYLCASSPLKGVRPYEQYFGPGTRLTVT.

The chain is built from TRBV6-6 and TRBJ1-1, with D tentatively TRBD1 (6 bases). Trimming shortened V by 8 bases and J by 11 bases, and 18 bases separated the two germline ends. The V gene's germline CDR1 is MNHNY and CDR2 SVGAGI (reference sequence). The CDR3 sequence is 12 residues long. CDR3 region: CASYGLQGFAFF. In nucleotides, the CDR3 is TGTGCCAGCTACGGGCTACAGGGTTTCGCTTTCTTT.